This entry lists 5 T cell receptor beta chains sequenced from one sample in a study of control samples from healthy donors and cancer patients. Libraries were prepared by immunoSEQ multiplex PCR; TCRdb keeps only in-frame clonotypes and omits some of them. Here the sample spans tens of thousands of clones, 84% being singletons. The sample was PBMCs. The receptors derive from a woman between 45 and 65 years old with lung cancer.

This clone was seen a handful of times. Here the CDR3 reads CASGPIISNQPQHF. CDR3 nucleotide sequence: TGTGCCAGCGGCCCTATTATTAGCAATCAGCCCCAGCATTTT. The V call is TRBV28, the J call TRBJ1-5; D not certain. The CDR3 is 14 residues long. The V and J ends lost 8 bases and 0 bases respectively, with 11 bases between them. From germline, CDR1 is MDHEN and CDR2 SYDVKM.

The CDR3 sequence: CASSPSGGAVEQFF. For the CDR3, the DNA is TGTGCCAGCAGCCCTAGCGGGGGGGCAGTTGAGCAGTTCTTC. The chain couples TRBV3-1 (or the pseudogene TRBV3-2) to TRBJ2-1, with TRBD2 matching 12 bases. The V gene end was trimmed by 4 bases and the J gene end by 9 bases; junction bases not matched to a gene: 4. In germline, CDR1 is LGHDT, CDR2 YNNKEL (reference sequence). CDR3 length: 14 amino acids.

The chain has TRBV30 and TRBJ2-7, with D possibly TRBD1 on 6 matching bases. The V gene lost 1 base and the J gene lost 3 bases, with 13 bases spanning the gap. The germline V gene has CDR1 GTSNPN and CDR2 SVGIG (reference sequence). The CDR3 contains 14 residues. The CDR3 is CAWSGAGVFYEQYF. In nucleotides, the CDR3 is TGTGCCTGGAGTGGGGCAGGGGTATTCTACGAGCAGTACTTC.

V usage is TRBV7-3 and J usage is TRBJ1-1; D call uncertain. Deletions cut 2 bases from V and 4 bases from J, with 11 bases between. CDR1 is SGHTA, CDR2 FQGTGA, per germline. This CDR3 comprises 14 residues. The CDR3 DNA reads TGTGCCAGCAGCTTACAAGGGTATGGCACTGAAGCTTTCTTT. The encoded protein is CASSLQGYGTEAFF. Combining the CDR3 with reference TRBV7-3 and TRBJ1-1 gives the whole variable domain GAGVSQTPSNKVTEKGKYVELRCDPISGHTALYWYRQSLGQGPEFLIYFQGTGAADDSGLPNDRFFAVRPEGSVSTLKIQRTERGDSAVYLCASSLQGYGTEAFFGQGTRLTVV.

This sequence joins TRBV11-3 and TRBJ2-3, with TRBD2 matching 10 bases. CDR3 length: 20 residues. The V segment lost 3 bases and the J segment 0 bases; nucleotides outside the gene matches: 15. Germline V gives CDR1 SGHNT, CDR2 YENEEA. The CDR3 DNA sequence: TGTGCCAGCAGCTTGCGACGGTGGACTAGCGGACTTACTAGCACAGATACGCAGTATTTT. This gives the protein CASSLRRWTSGLTSTDTQYF.